This T cell receptor (beta chain) emerged from a study of OX40 agonist ivuxolimab in advanced cancers. The CDR3 extends over 15 amino acids. Trimming pared 11 bases from V and 1 base from J, leaving 19 bases between. In germline, CDR1 is SGHNT, CDR2 YENEEA. The protocol was immunoSEQ multiplex PCR, while the TCRdb copy is restricted to in-frame clones and leaves out a portion. The sample includes some 35,000 clones, around 80% of them seen just once. The sample in question was CD4+ or CD8+ T cells sorted from blood, obtained in a trial of the OX40 agonist ivuxolimab. The chain has TRBV11-3 and TRBJ2-3; possibly TRBD1 for D (5 bases). The receptor was isolated from an adult with an advanced solid tumor such as melanoma, head and neck, liver or kidney cancer. CDR3 protein: CAGSPNGHCTDTQYF. In DNA, the CDR3 is TGTGCCGGAAGTCCAAACGGACACTGCACAGATACGCAGTATTTT.